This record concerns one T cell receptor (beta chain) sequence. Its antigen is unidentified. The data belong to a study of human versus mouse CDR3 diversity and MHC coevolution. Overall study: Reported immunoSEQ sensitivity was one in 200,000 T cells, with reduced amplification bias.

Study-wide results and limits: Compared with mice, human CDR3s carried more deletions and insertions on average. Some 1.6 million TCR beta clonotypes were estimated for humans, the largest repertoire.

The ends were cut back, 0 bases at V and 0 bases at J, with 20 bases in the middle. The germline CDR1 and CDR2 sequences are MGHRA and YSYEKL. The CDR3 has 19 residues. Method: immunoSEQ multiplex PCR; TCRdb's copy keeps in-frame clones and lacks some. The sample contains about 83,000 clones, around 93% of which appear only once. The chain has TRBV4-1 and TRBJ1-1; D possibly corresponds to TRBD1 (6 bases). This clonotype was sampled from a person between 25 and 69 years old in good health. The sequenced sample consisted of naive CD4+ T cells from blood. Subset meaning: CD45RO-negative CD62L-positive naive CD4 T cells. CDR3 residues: CASSQDEGQTKNLNTEAFF. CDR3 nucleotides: TGCGCCAGCAGCCAAGATGAAGGACAGACGAAAAATCTGAACACTGAAGCTTTCTTT.